The 16 T cell receptor beta chains in this list originate from one sample, sequenced in a study of post-analysis software for immune sequencing data (dated by TCRdb to about 2015). General conclusions and limits of the study: Patients showed significantly higher frequencies than controls for about 5 TRBV segments, among them TRBV5-6, TRBV5-1 and TRBV20-1.

Their recognized antigens are unknown. To prepare the library, PCR was applied. The run used an Illumina HiSeq 2500. To reduce PCR and sequencing biases, unique molecular identifiers were incorporated into the TCR beta cDNA libraries. TCRdb cleaned the public reads at Q25 with fastp, built clones with MiXCR and kept in-frame beta chains. A single entry per CDR3 protein holds the most common genes and DNA from its merged rows. Recorded for this sample are some 690,000 distinct CDR3 sequences; approximately 59% of them occurred a single time. The ten largest make up around 11% of the sample. The sample was blood. The receptors derive from a girl aged 2-15 years with multiple sclerosis.

This rearrangement joins TRBV5-1 to TRBJ1-4; D is ambiguous. The germline V and J ends were trimmed by 2 bases and 2 bases, with 7 bases remaining between them. CDR1 and CDR2 (germline): SGHRS, YFSETQ. There are 14 residues in the CDR3. The CDR3 DNA follows: TGCGCCAGCAGCTTTGGAGGGACTAATGAAAAACTGTTTTTT. Translation gives CASSFGGTNEKLFF.

Comments on this clonotype: The junction shows a germline mismatch at one end, possibly a read error. This chain joins TRBV5-1 and TRBJ2-7; 7 nucleotides match TRBD1. Germline-derived CDR1 and CDR2 are SGHRS and YFSETQ. This CDR3 is built from 13 residues. The CDR3 DNA is TGCGCCAGCGGGACAGCCCCTGGTTACGAGCGGTACTTC. It codes for CASGTAPGYERYF.

V gene TRBV11-2 combines with J gene TRBJ1-2, with D uncertain. Germline loops: CDR1 SGHAT, CDR2 FQNNGV. This CDR3 is built from 16 residues. The V gene lost 6 bases and the J gene lost 2 bases, with 19 bases spanning the gap. In DNA form, the CDR3 reads TGTGCCAGCAGTTCCGTCGGGCACAGATACAACTATGGCTACACCTTC. Translating it yields CASSSVGHRYNYGYTF.

This clonotype has only a few counts. V is TRBV25-1 and J is TRBJ1-2; a possible D gene is TRBD1 (5 bases). The CDR3 covers 15 residues. With 3 bases removed from V and 4 bases from J, the gap between germline ends came to 15 bases. Germline CDR1 reads MGHDK; CDR2 reads SYGVNS. This CDR3 reads CASSEGEGDGYGYTF. The CDR3 DNA reads TGTGCCAGCAGTGAGGGGGAAGGGGACGGCTATGGCTACACCTTC.

There are a few counts of this clonotype. The chain employs TRBV11-2 and TRBJ2-5; perhaps TRBD2 as D (6 bases). V was clipped by 3 bases and J by 3 bases, with 14 bases between them. CDR3 length: 15 residues. The germline V gene encodes CDR1 SGHAT and CDR2 FQNNGV. DNA for the CDR3: TGTGCCAGCAGCTTCGACGGGACTTTTAAAGAGACCCAGTACTTC. Protein product: CASSFDGTFKETQYF. Combining the CDR3 with reference TRBV11-2 and TRBJ2-5 gives the whole variable domain EAGVAQSPRYKIIEKRQSVAFWCNPISGHATLYWYQQILGQGPKLLIQFQNNGVVDDSQLPKDRFSAERLKGVDSTLKIQPAKLEDSAVYLCASSFDGTFKETQYFGPGTRLLVL.

This clonotype was picked up a small number of times. This chain links TRBV10-2 with TRBJ2-7; D is ambiguous. CDR1 and CDR2 (germline): WSHSY, SAAADI. V dropped 1 base and J dropped 2 bases, with 6 bases sitting between them. The CDR3 consists of 13 residues. The DNA for the CDR3 is TGCGCCAGCAGTGAGTTTGAGACCTACGAGCAGTACTTC. Translated, it gives CASSEFETYEQYF.

This clonotype has just a few counts. The V gene is TRBV20-1, the J gene TRBJ2-1; perhaps TRBD2 as D (5 bases). The V gene's germline CDR1 is DFQATT and CDR2 SNEGSKA (reference sequence). This CDR3 spans 13 amino acids. V lost 5 bases and J 5 bases, leaving 13 bases between the germline ends. CDR3 DNA: TGCAGTGCTTTTCTAGCAGCCAACAATGAGCAGTTCTTC. It codes for CSAFLAANNEQFF.

The chain combines TRBV5-5 with TRBJ1-2; 9 bases map to TRBD1. CDR3 length: 17 amino acids. With V trimmed by 5 bases and J by 0 bases, 11 bases remained unmatched. Per germline, CDR1 SGHKS and CDR2 YYEKEE (reference sequence). The CDR3 nucleotides read TGTGCCAGCAGACTCGGACAGGGGATGGGGCCTAACTATGGCTACACCTTC. As protein: CASRLGQGMGPNYGYTF.

The genes are TRBV7-2 and TRBJ2-7; possibly TRBD2 for D (5 bases). The J call may be faulty, since TRBJ2-5 better matches the DNA end. CDR1 and CDR2 (germline): SGHTA, FQGNSA. CDR3 length equals 15 residues. Written as DNA, the CDR3 is TGTGCCAGCAGCTTAGCGAGGGCCTACCAAGAGACCCAGTACTTC. Its protein is CASSLARAYQETQYF.

Only a few counts were recorded for this clonotype. This chain connects TRBV5-1 to TRBJ2-7; D ambiguous. The germline V gene encodes CDR1 SGHRS and CDR2 YFSETQ. This CDR3 spans 16 amino acids. V dropped 5 bases and J dropped 2 bases, with 20 bases sitting between them. The CDR3, as DNA: TGCGCCAGCAGAATGATGACGGTGGGGTCCCCCTACGAGCAGTACTTC. This gives the protein CASRMMTVGSPYEQYF.

The chain uses TRBV7-6 and TRBJ2-5; D is perhaps TRBD2 (5 bases). The germline V gene has CDR1 SGHVS and CDR2 FNYEAQ. Trimming left V 3 bases short and J 2 bases short, with 16 bases between. The CDR3 covers 16 residues. CDR3 amino acids: CASSLFGGGSQETQYF. The CDR3 coding sequence is TGTGCCAGCAGCTTGTTTGGTGGCGGGTCTCAAGAGACCCAGTACTTC.

The V call is TRBV20-1, the J call TRBJ2-2; D not certain. From germline, CDR1 is DFQATT and CDR2 SNEGSKA (reference sequence). V was clipped by 0 bases and J by 5 bases, with 13 bases between them. The CDR3 is 15 residues long. This CDR3 is CSARDPGHLTGELFF. CDR3 nucleotides: TGCAGTGCTAGAGATCCGGGCCACCTTACCGGGGAGCTGTTTTTT.

This clonotype was seen just once. The chain uses TRBV7-9 and TRBJ2-7, with 7 nucleotides matching TRBD1. Trimming took 1 base from V and 5 from J; bases not matched to a gene: 5. The length of the CDR3 is 14 residues. The germline V gene encodes CDR1 SEHNR and CDR2 FQNEAQ (reference sequence). The CDR3 loop reads CASSLEDRRNEQYF. CDR3 in DNA: TGTGCCAGCAGCTTAGAGGACAGGAGAAACGAGCAGTACTTC. Based on the CDR3 plus reference TRBV7-9 and TRBJ2-7, the full variable domain is DTGVSQNPRHKITKRGQNVTFRCDPISEHNRLYWYRQTLGQGPEFLTYFQNEAQLEKSRLLSDRFSAERPKGSFSTLEIQRTEQGDSAMYLCASSLEDRRNEQYFGPGTRLTVT.

This sequence joins TRBV20-1 and TRBJ1-6; 10 bases match TRBD1. CDR3 size: 14 residues. Trimming at V came to 6 bases and at J to 9 bases, leaving 8 bases not matched to a gene. Germline values: CDR1 DFQATT, CDR2 SNEGSKA (reference sequence). The CDR3 loop is CSASPGQGGSPLHF. CDR3 in DNA: TGCAGTGCGTCTCCCGGACAGGGGGGTTCACCCCTCCACTTT.

The chain uses TRBV6-5 and TRBJ1-2, with D possibly TRBD1 on 6 matching bases. V was trimmed by 0 bases and J by 8 bases, leaving 10 bases between them. CDR3 length: 13 amino acids. Germline V lookup: CDR1 MNHEY, CDR2 SVGAGI. The CDR3 DNA sequence: TGTGCCAGCAGTTACTCGAACAGGGAAGGCTACACCTTC. This gives the protein CASSYSNREGYTF.

V is TRBV29-1 and J is TRBJ2-1; unclear D gene. Germline assignment: CDR1 SQVTM and CDR2 ANQGSEA. Trimming cost V 6 bases and J 7 bases, with 16 bases left between them. The CDR3 consists of 13 residues. CDR3 sequence reads: CSVHLDGQNEQFF. In DNA form, the CDR3 reads TGCAGCGTACACTTGGACGGTCAAAATGAGCAGTTCTTC.